This TCR beta chain was identified during a study of tissue T cells after allogeneic stem cell transplantation. General study findings and limits: Only a limited share of tissue TCRs appeared in blood or spleen. Within patients, tissue anatomy strongly shaped TCR repertoire composition. Alloreactivity or antigen specificity of tissue TCRs was not determined; some clones might be host cells.

V was pared by 0 bases and J by 1 base, with 10 bases between. In germline, CDR1 is NNHDY, CDR2 SYVADS. This CDR3 has 15 residues. As concerns this clone: Its cognate antigen is unknown. The gene names here belong to mouse. Read data end 1 residue before the CDR3 end; the end is taken from the germline J gene.

Clones were read by immunoSEQ multiplex PCR, and TCRdb kept only the in-frame ones, dropping some. The table shows tens of thousands of clones, with just under 75% occurring only once. The sequencing input was spleen. This receptor was obtained from a female BALB/c mouse in good health. The mouse strain carries the MHC haplotype H2-d. The V gene is TRBV13-3, the J gene TRBJ1-1; D possibly corresponds to TRBD1 (6 bases). CDR3 bases read: TGTGCCAGCAGTGATGACAGGGTGGGAAACACAGAAGTCTTC. Its translation: CASSDDRVGNTEVF. The whole CDR3 protein is CASSDDRVGNTEVFF.